The 32 T cell receptor beta chains below come from one sample, sequenced in a study of response to subunit inactivated influenza vaccine. TCRdb recomputed calls from the RT-PCR reads with MiXCR, one row per CDR3 protein. Of around 190,000 distinct CDR3 sequences in the sample, around 14% were seen once. This specimen consisted of CD8+ T cells sorted from PBMCs, obtained less than 6 days after vaccination. The receptor set was obtained from a middle-aged man who received an inactivated influenza vaccine.

Points on this clonotype: Its ends do not fully match the called genes, so a read error is possible. The J gene is TRBJ2-3, the V gene TRBV9; possible D gene TRBD2, 5 bases. The CDR3 spans 15 residues. Per germline, CDR1 SGDLS and CDR2 YYNGEE. Here the CDR3 DNA reads TGTGACAGCAGCAGACGACTGAGGGCCACAGATACGCAGTATTTT. This gives the protein CDSSRRLRATDTQYF. The whole variable domain, filled in from reference TRBV9 and TRBJ2-3, reads DSGVTQTPKHLITATGQRVTLRCSPRSGDLSVYWYQQSLDQGLQFLIQYYNGEERAKGNILERFSAQQFPDLHSELNLSSLELGDSALYFCDSSRRLRATDTQYFGPGTRLTVL.

This clonotype appeared many times. The chain recombines TRBV28 with TRBJ1-1, with a possible D match to TRBD1 (5 bases). The germline gives CDR1 MDHEN, CDR2 SYDVKM. V lost 2 bases, J lost 1 base, and 8 bases lay in between. CDR3 length: 14 residues. The chain's CDR3 is CASSLSQGNTEAFF. CDR3 DNA sequence: TGTGCCAGCAGTTTAAGTCAGGGGAACACTGAAGCTTTCTTT. Looking up the rest from reference TRBV28 and TRBJ1-1 gives the full variable domain: DVKVTQSSRYLVKRTGEKVFLECVQDMDHENMFWYRQDPGLGLRLIYFSYDVKMKEKGDIPEGYSVSREKKERFSLILESASTNQTSMYLCASSLSQGNTEAFFGQGTRLTVV.

The V and J genes are TRBV30 and TRBJ1-2, with no clear D. The CDR3 totals 13 residues. Trimming cost V 0 bases and J 6 bases, with 11 bases left between them. Germline-derived CDR1 and CDR2 are GTSNPN and SVGIG (reference sequence). The CDR3 spells CAWSVHPFHGYTF. The CDR3 DNA reads TGTGCCTGGAGTGTACACCCGTTCCATGGCTACACCTTC.

This clonotype showed up just a few times. CDR3 nucleotide sequence: TGCGCCAGCAGCCAGTATACGGGAGAGACCCAGTACTTC. It codes for CASSQYTGETQYF. The V call is TRBV4-1, the J call TRBJ2-5; unclear D gene. The CDR3 has 13 residues. The V end was cut by 3 bases, the J end by 4 bases, with 9 bases between. Germline CDR1 MGHRA, CDR2 YSYEKL.

This clonotype was found a few times. The chain has TRBV7-9 and TRBJ2-7; 11 bases agree with TRBD2. The CDR3 has 15 amino acids. Germline lookup yields CDR1 SEHNR and CDR2 FQNEAQ (reference sequence). V trimming: 2 bases; J trimming: 5 bases; junction bases outside the gene matches: 5. For the CDR3, the DNA is TGTGCCAGCAGCTTACATAGCGGGGGGGCTAACGAGCAGTACTTC. Translation: CASSLHSGGANEQYF.

The chain carries TRBV10-2 and TRBJ2-7; D is perhaps TRBD2 (6 bases). From germline, CDR1 is WSHSY and CDR2 SAAADI. Trimming stripped 6 bases from V and 0 bases from J, with 18 bases between. The CDR3 runs to 16 residues. Here the CDR3 DNA reads TGCGCCAGCAGGGGTGAAAGGGCGGGGATCTCCTACGAGCAGTACTTC. Residues: CASRGERAGISYEQYF.

Written as DNA, the CDR3 is TGTGCCACCAGCACCGACAGCTCCTACGAGCAGTACTTC. Its protein product is CATSTDSSYEQYF. This chain links TRBV15 with TRBJ2-7, with D possibly TRBD1 on 5 matching bases. Per the germline V gene, CDR1 is LNHNV and CDR2 is YYDKDF (reference sequence). The CDR3 spans 13 residues. V was pared by 4 bases and J by 0 bases, with 7 bases between. Looking up the rest from reference TRBV15 and TRBJ2-7 gives the full variable domain: DAMVIQNPRYQVTQFGKPVTLSCSQTLNHNVMYWYQQKSSQAPKLLFHYYDKDFNNEADTPDNFQSRRPNTSFCFLDIRSPGLGDTAMYLCATSTDSSYEQYFGPGTRLTVT.

The V gene is TRBV10-3, the J gene TRBJ2-7; 9 nucleotides agree with TRBD1. J lost 4 bases, V lost 8 bases, and 3 bases had no gene match. Looked up from germline, CDR1 is ENHRY and CDR2 is SYGVKD. The CDR3 sequence is 12 residues long. Here the CDR3 DNA reads TGTGCCATCGGACAGGGGTCTTACGAGCAGTACTTC. Amino acids: CAIGQGSYEQYF.

This chain links TRBV20-1 with TRBJ2-7; D possibly uses TRBD1 or TRBD2 (6 bases each). The CDR3 extends over 14 amino acids. Germline V gene data show CDR1 as DFQATT and CDR2 as SNEGSKA (reference sequence). The germline V and J ends were trimmed by 6 bases and 2 bases, with 17 bases remaining between them. In nucleotides, the CDR3 is TGCAGTGCCCTGTGGGGGGCTGAAACCTACGAGCAGTACTTC. It is translated as CSALWGAETYEQYF.

The chain is built from TRBV15 and TRBJ1-2; D is uncertain. The CDR3 extends over 14 amino acids. Germline V gene data show CDR1 as LNHNV and CDR2 as YYDKDF (reference sequence). V lost 1 base and J 1 base, leaving 7 bases between the germline ends. In DNA form, the CDR3 reads TGTGCCACCAGCAGAGGTTGGGTTAACTATGGCTACACCTTC. It specifies CATSRGWVNYGYTF.

The chain combines TRBV10-3 with TRBJ2-1, with TRBD2 identical over 8 bases. The CDR3 loop spans 18 amino acids. Germline CDR1 is ENHRY and CDR2 is SYGVKD. V lost 0 bases and J lost 0; bases outside the gene matches: 7. The CDR3 DNA reads TGTGCCATCAGTGAGTCTTTGTATCGGGAGGGCTCCTACAATGAGCAGTTCTTC. Its translation is CAISESLYREGSYNEQFF.

This rearrangement joins TRBV25-1 to TRBJ2-5; a possible D gene is TRBD1 (5 bases). Trimming removed 6 bases from V and 0 bases from J, with 14 bases in between. The V gene's germline CDR1 is MGHDK and CDR2 SYGVNS. This CDR3 has 15 residues. The CDR3 nucleotides read TGTGCCAGCAGGGATCAGGGTTTGTACCAAGAGACCCAGTACTTC. Protein: CASRDQGLYQETQYF.

This clonotype has only a few counts. The chain uses TRBV30 and TRBJ2-3; 8 nucleotides match TRBD2. This CDR3 comprises 15 residues. Germline trimming cut 0 bases from V and 4 bases from J; bases unmatched to any gene: 6. CDR1 and CDR2 (germline): GTSNPN, SVGIG (reference sequence). The CDR3 protein is CAWSVQAGASDTQYF. The CDR3 region has the DNA TGTGCCTGGAGTGTACAAGCGGGAGCCTCAGATACGCAGTATTTT.

The CDR3: CASSLAREQYF. In DNA, the CDR3 is TGTGCCAGCAGCTTAGCGAGAGAGCAGTACTTC. The V and J genes are TRBV7-6 and TRBJ2-7; D is ambiguous. Germline V lookup: CDR1 SGHVS, CDR2 FNYEAQ. Trimming pared 0 bases from V and 7 bases from J, leaving 4 bases between. The length of the CDR3 is 11 residues.

The rearrangement uses TRBV14 and TRBJ2-7; D remains ambiguous. Germline values: CDR1 SGHDN, CDR2 FVKESK. V gave up 1 base and J gave up 6 bases, with 4 bases separating them. This CDR3 has 11 residues. The CDR3 DNA reads as TGTGCCAGCAGCCAAGGTCCCGAGCAGTACTTC. Amino acid sequence: CASSQGPEQYF.

Only a few counts were recorded for this clonotype. The chain has TRBV6-2 or TRBV6-3 and TRBJ2-5, with TRBD1 matching 7 bases. Germline V lookup: CDR1 MNHEY, CDR2 SVGEGT. V lost 2 bases to trimming and J lost 5 bases; unmatched junction nucleotides: 8. CDR3 length equals 15 residues. The CDR3 DNA is TGTGCCAGCAGTTACGGAAGGGGGCGAGAGGAGACCCAGTACTTC. Translating gives CASSYGRGREETQYF.

This clonotype appeared a few times. The chain combines TRBV4-3 with TRBJ2-2; the D gene could be TRBD1 or TRBD2 (5 bases each). Germline CDR1 LGHNA, CDR2 YSLEER. Trimming removed 0 bases at V and 2 bases at J, with 16 bases between. The CDR3 has 18 amino acids. The CDR3 DNA sequence: TGCGCCAGCAGCCAAGATCCCGCCGGGACCACTAACACCGGGGAGCTGTTTTTT. Translation: CASSQDPAGTTNTGELFF.

This clonotype has at least ten counts. The gene calls are TRBV7-9 and TRBJ2-7, with D perhaps TRBD2 (5 bases). The germline V gene has CDR1 SEHNR and CDR2 FQNEAQ (reference sequence). The V end lost 5 bases, the J end lost 5 bases, and 13 bases lay between the germline ends. This CDR3 has 13 amino acids. The CDR3 bases are TGTGCCAGCAGCATGGGCAGCGGCCACGAGCAGTACTTC. Residues: CASSMGSGHEQYF.

This clonotype showed up just a few times. The chain carries TRBV6-1 and TRBJ2-5; 14 bases match TRBD2. Per the germline V gene, CDR1 is MNHNS and CDR2 is SASEGT. There are 19 residues in the CDR3. The ends lost 7 bases at V and 5 bases at J; junction bases unmatched: 18. CDR3 coding DNA: TGTGCCAGCACCCGCAACGAGACTAGCGGGGGGGGGTTTATGGAGACCCAGTACTTC. This gives the protein CASTRNETSGGGFMETQYF.

This clonotype has ten or more counts. This chain links TRBV7-9 with TRBJ2-7; 10 positions match TRBD1. The CDR3 covers 14 residues. Germline V gene lookup returns CDR1 SEHNR and CDR2 FQNEAQ (reference sequence). J was trimmed by 5 bases and V by 5 bases; bases with no gene match: 6. The CDR3 reads CASSAETGGDEQYF. CDR3 nucleotides: TGTGCCAGCAGCGCGGAGACAGGGGGCGACGAGCAGTACTTC.

This clonotype occurred many times. The genes are TRBV11-2 and TRBJ2-5; 9 bases map to TRBD2. This CDR3 is 18 amino acids long. V lost 1 base to trimming and J lost 2 bases; unmatched junction nucleotides: 11. Germline values: CDR1 SGHAT, CDR2 FQNNGV. CDR3 coding DNA: TGTGCCAGCAGCTTAGGACCGGTGCGGGGGGGCCCACAAGAGACCCAGTACTTC. Its translation: CASSLGPVRGGPQETQYF.

The chain is built from TRBV7-6 and TRBJ2-2; D is perhaps TRBD1 (6 bases). This CDR3 region has 14 residues. Germline V gene lookup returns CDR1 SGHVS and CDR2 FNYEAQ. V was shortened by 5 bases and J by 5 bases, with 12 bases between the two germline ends. CDR3 DNA sequence: TGTGCCAGCAGCGAAGGAACAGGGACCGGGGAGCTGTTTTTT. This codes for CASSEGTGTGELFF.

This clonotype was observed many times. The chain has TRBV12-3 or TRBV12-4 and TRBJ2-7; 12 bases are a match to TRBD2. Germline trimming cut 9 bases from V and 6 bases from J; bases unmatched to any gene: 9. CDR3 length equals 14 residues. CDR3 bases: TGTGCCAGTAGTAGGACTAGCGGGACCAGCGAGCAGTACTTC. The encoded protein is CASSRTSGTSEQYF.

V is TRBV4-1 and J is TRBJ1-1, with D maybe TRBD1 (5 bases). The CDR3 consists of 21 residues. V dropped 0 bases and J dropped 0 bases, with 26 bases sitting between them. Germline V gives CDR1 MGHRA, CDR2 YSYEKL. DNA for the CDR3: TGCGCCAGCAGCCAAGATAAAGGTTTGAATGAGGGACCACTATTGAACACTGAAGCTTTCTTT. Translation gives CASSQDKGLNEGPLLNTEAFF.

A few counts support this clonotype. The V gene is TRBV4-2, the J gene TRBJ2-3, with D possibly matching TRBD2 (7 bases). The CDR3 consists of 16 residues. Deletions cut 1 base from V and 3 bases from J, with 14 bases between. Per germline, CDR1 LGHNA and CDR2 YNFKEQ. The CDR3 here is CASSQGGGALTDTQYF. The CDR3 DNA follows: TGTGCCAGCAGCCAAGGTGGGGGGGCGCTGACAGATACGCAGTATTTT.

A few counts support this clonotype. J is TRBJ2-7 and V is TRBV12-3 or TRBV12-4; TRBD1 is a possible D gene (6 bases). This CDR3 has 12 amino acids. V lost 6 bases and J 9 bases, leaving 15 bases between the germline ends. The CDR3 coding sequence is TGTGCCAGCAGCCGGGACATCATGGGGCAGTACTTC. Translated: CASSRDIMGQYF.

The genes are TRBV28 and TRBJ2-3; TRBD1 matches 10 bases. Germline loops: CDR1 MDHEN, CDR2 SYDVKM. Losses at the gene ends were 5 bases for V and 5 bases for J; bases not matched to a gene: 7. The CDR3 sequence is 15 residues long. CDR3 residues: CASSQTGGAGDTQYF. CDR3 nucleotides: TGTGCCAGCAGTCAGACAGGGGGCGCGGGAGATACGCAGTATTTT.

CDR3 sequence reads: CASSATGTAGNEQFF. The CDR3 nucleotides are TGTGCCAGCAGCGCTACCGGGACTGCTGGGAATGAGCAGTTCTTC. The V and J genes are TRBV9 and TRBJ2-1, with D maybe TRBD2 (6 bases). V lost 3 bases and J lost 7, with 17 bases in between. This CDR3 is built from 15 residues. Germline-derived CDR1 and CDR2 are SGDLS and YYNGEE.

The chain employs TRBV7-9 and TRBJ2-1; D gene ambiguous. The V and J ends lost 0 bases and 8 bases respectively, with 11 bases between them. Germline CDR1 is SEHNR and CDR2 is FQNEAQ (reference sequence). The CDR3 runs to 14 residues. CDR3 loop: CASSLAPAVDEQFF. The CDR3 region has the DNA TGTGCCAGCAGCTTAGCCCCCGCGGTCGATGAGCAGTTCTTC.

The chain links TRBV4-3 to TRBJ2-7, with D unclear. V lost 0 bases to trimming and J lost 3 bases, with 12 bases between them. Germline CDR1 and CDR2: LGHNA and YSLEER. The CDR3 has 15 amino acids. CDR3 loop: CASSQDPGSLYEQYF. DNA for the CDR3: TGCGCCAGCAGCCAAGATCCAGGTTCCCTCTACGAGCAGTACTTC.

The sample holds many counts of this clonotype. This rearrangement joins TRBV12-3 or TRBV12-4 to TRBJ2-7, with D perhaps matching TRBD2 (7 bases). This CDR3 has 15 amino acids. Trimming pared 0 bases from V and 4 bases from J, leaving 13 bases between. CDR3 in amino acids: CASSLAGGLLYEQYF. CDR3 coding DNA: TGTGCCAGCAGTTTAGCGGGGGGGCTTTTATACGAGCAGTACTTC.

This clonotype appeared a few times. The V and J genes are TRBV10-2 and TRBJ2-7; D possibly uses TRBD1 or TRBD2 (5 bases each). CDR1 is WSHSY and CDR2 is SAAADI in the germline V gene. The CDR3 has 11 residues. V shed 3 bases and J shed 6 bases, with 6 bases lying between them. CDR3 in DNA: TGCGCCAGCAGTGAAGGGACCGAGCAGTACTTC. Translation gives CASSEGTEQYF.